This record concerns one TCR beta chain sequence. The clone's antigen remains unknown. No base quality values were provided; no much bigger clone lies one nucleotide off. The donors were healthy, HIV-negative adults with no recently reported acute infections or vaccinations. Every donor was a Caucasian adult residing in Nashville, Tennessee, USA. CD4+ T cells were enriched by magnetic negative selection, after which naive cells were positively selected on CD45RA and the negative fraction was taken as the memory subset. Blood was collected by leukapheresis, and PBMCs were isolated by Ficoll-Histopaque density gradient centrifugation and then cryopreserved in liquid nitrogen vapor phase. Purity and quantity of every magnetically sorted T cell population were checked by analytical flow cytometry. Each sorted fraction had its genomic DNA isolated and then quantified by UV absorbance on a Nanodrop 2000c.

Clipping removes 6 bases from V and 0 bases from J, with 1 as the unmatched junction base count. Taken from cysteine to phenylalanine, the CDR3 has 14 residues. Of the read, only the CDR3 DNA is kept; its 42 bases are in frame from base 1. The CDR1 and CDR2 encoded by the germline V gene are SGHAT and FQNNGV. The sample is drawn from a study of shared clonotypes between healthy human individuals (TCRdb year 2020). About the full investigation: A few men and two women, aged 18 to 49 years, made up the cohort. For each donor, CD4 naive and CD4 memory were each given three plates, CD8 naive was given two plates, and CD8 memory was given one plate. Leukapheresis yielded between about 0.94 and 9 billion PBMCs per donor. To estimate repertoire size and how much clonotype sharing occurs between individuals, the study deeply sequenced the blood TCR repertoires of five healthy adults. To increase sequencing depth and limit assay-specific biases, TCR repertoire library preparation and sequencing were carried out by different laboratories using diverse techniques. Overall study results and their limits: The genetic and exposure-history diversity represented was limited by the small number of donors. Pairwise subsampling led to the expectation that sequencing depth would affect the degree of clonotype sharing among donors. Compared with non-shared clonotypes, the clonotypes found in all four sorted-subset donors had higher generation probabilities. When a few donors were compared, the shared fraction of clonotypes was about 5% for naive CD4, about 4% for naive CD8, roughly 2.5% for memory CD4, and under 0.5% for memory CD8. Sampling was restricted to blood, and TCR repertoires in tissues likely differ from the TCR repertoires found in blood. Estimated clonotype richness was generally larger for naive than for memory subsets. Rarefaction of sorted-subset datasets indicated incomplete sequencing despite the large sequencing depth.

Using the deep immunoSEQ assay, multiplex PCR amplified TCR CDR3 regions from genomic DNA. Extracted genomic DNA from each cell subset was distributed evenly across all wells of several immunoSEQ 96-well plates, and each plate was treated as a replicate. For sorted subsets, each replicate PCR was loaded with 150 to 250 ng genomic DNA, equivalent to 25,000 to 30,000 T cell genomes. The purified libraries were quantified using a Qubit 3.0 fluorometer, sized with a Bioanalyzer 2100, and then quantified again using the KAPA Library Quantification kit. Every immunoSEQ 96-well plate was sequenced on a separate single-read 150-cycle Illumina NextSeq 550 flow cell. In the source study's methods: Because the immunoSEQ output included only junctional sequences and no quality scores, the filtering could not be the same as the filtering used for full-length reads. To assign V/J genes and CDR3, sequences were annotated using PyIR, a Python wrapper for IgBLAST v1.9, with IMGT germline references. Reads were removed for weak V/J assignments (E-value above 1e-6), missing CDR3, stop codons, out-of-frame junctions, or ambiguous translated residues. A V3J clonotype was defined by an identical inferred V gene, J gene, and CDR3 amino acid sequence. The percentage overlap between two repertoires was calculated by dividing the number of shared unique clonotypes by the size of the smaller repertoire. Richness of each repertoire was evaluated using RTK rarefaction, the Chao1 estimator, and Recon v2.1 estimates of unobserved clonotypes. For all TCRbeta clonotypes obtained by the gDNA method from several donors, generation probabilities were computed with OLGA. In TCRdb, the immuneACCESS table is reduced to in-frame sequences with V and J assigned. These tables do not hold every clone; where another copy was compared, an unresolved V gene accounts for under half, and the others remain unexplained. The V and J calls and the clone size are those of that table, but D and trimming were determined from the DNA. The sample data list roughly 2.5 million clones, and roughly nine tenths of these were observed just once. 0.13% to 0.15% of the sample is taken by the ten largest.

The chain was built from TRBV11-2 and TRBJ2-1; TRBD2 fits 8 bases in the junction. What was sequenced was naive CD4+ T cells sorted from blood. Sample cell subset or site, as interpreted from the label and publication: CD45RA+ positively selected. The origin of this receptor is a man in his late teens or twenties in good health. The CDR3 protein is CASSSGNSYNEQFF. The nucleotides read TGTGCCAGCAGTAGCGGGAACTCCTACAATGAGCAGTTCTTC.